The TCR beta chain under discussion was sequenced for a study of blood T cell repertoires in COVID-19. Study summary: Samples taken during acute and convalescent COVID-19 were collected in the United States, Italy and Spain. PBMCs, B-cell-depleted T cells, or T cells provided the cDNA or gDNA that made up the material.

Trimming shortened V by 6 bases and J by 2 bases, and 13 bases separated the two germline ends. The CDR3 is made up of 14 amino acids. Per the germline V gene, CDR1 is MGHRA and CDR2 is YSYEKL. Original methodology: Estimation of nucleated cell counts relied on the amplification of reference gene primers. Measured with immunoSEQ multiplex PCR; TCRdb has only the in-frame clones, and not every one. That table furnishes V, J and clone size, whereas the DNA furnished D and trimming. Of about 360,000 clones listed, roughly 90% were seen once; the top ten hold about 7.6%. This clonotype was sampled from a woman aged 60-75 years with COVID-19, enrolled during active disease. Specimen: peripheral blood. The chain is built from TRBV4-1 and TRBJ1-1; D ambiguous. The CDR3: CASREWQLNTEAFF. Written as DNA, the CDR3 is TGCGCCAGCAGGGAGTGGCAACTTAACACTGAAGCTTTCTTT.